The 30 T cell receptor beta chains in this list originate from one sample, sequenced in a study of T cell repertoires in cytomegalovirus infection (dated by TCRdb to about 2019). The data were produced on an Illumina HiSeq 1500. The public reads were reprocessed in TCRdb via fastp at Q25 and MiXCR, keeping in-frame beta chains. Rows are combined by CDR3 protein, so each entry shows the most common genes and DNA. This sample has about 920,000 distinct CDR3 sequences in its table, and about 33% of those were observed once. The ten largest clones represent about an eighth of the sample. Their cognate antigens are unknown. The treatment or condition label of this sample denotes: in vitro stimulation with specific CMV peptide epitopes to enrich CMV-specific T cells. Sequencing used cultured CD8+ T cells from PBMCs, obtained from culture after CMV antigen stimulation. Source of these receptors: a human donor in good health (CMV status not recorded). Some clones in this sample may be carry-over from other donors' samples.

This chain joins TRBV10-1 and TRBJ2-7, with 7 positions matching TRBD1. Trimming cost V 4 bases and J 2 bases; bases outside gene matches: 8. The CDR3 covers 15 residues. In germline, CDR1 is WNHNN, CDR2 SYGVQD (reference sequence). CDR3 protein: CASSARSGGTYEQYF. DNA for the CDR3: TGCGCCAGCAGTGCCCGGTCAGGGGGTACCTACGAGCAGTACTTC.

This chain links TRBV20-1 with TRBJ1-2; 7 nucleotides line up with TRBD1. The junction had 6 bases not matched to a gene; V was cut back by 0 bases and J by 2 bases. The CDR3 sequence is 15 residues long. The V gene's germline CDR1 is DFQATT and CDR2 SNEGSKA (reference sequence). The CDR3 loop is CSARDPGQQNYGYTF. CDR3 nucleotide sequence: TGCAGTGCTAGAGACCCGGGACAGCAGAACTATGGCTACACCTTC.

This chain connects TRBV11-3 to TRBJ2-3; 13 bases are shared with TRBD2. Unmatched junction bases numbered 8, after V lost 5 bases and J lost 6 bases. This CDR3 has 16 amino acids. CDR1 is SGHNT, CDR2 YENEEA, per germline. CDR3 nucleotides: TGTGCCAGCAGCAGAGGGACTAGCGGGGCAGGGGATACGCAGTATTTT. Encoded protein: CASSRGTSGAGDTQYF. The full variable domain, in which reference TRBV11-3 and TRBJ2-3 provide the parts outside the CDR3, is EAGVVQSPRYKIIEKKQPVAFWCNPISGHNTLYWYLQNLGQGPELLIRYENEEAVDDSQLPKDRFSAERLKGVDSTLKIQPAELGDSAVYLCASSRGTSGAGDTQYFGPGTRLTVL.

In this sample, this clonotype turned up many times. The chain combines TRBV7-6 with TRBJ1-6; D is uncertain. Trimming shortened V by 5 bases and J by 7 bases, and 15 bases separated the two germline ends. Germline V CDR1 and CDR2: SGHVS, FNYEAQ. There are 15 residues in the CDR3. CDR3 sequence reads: CASSAWPKGNSPLHF. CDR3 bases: TGTGCCAGCAGCGCGTGGCCAAAAGGGAATTCACCCCTCCACTTT.

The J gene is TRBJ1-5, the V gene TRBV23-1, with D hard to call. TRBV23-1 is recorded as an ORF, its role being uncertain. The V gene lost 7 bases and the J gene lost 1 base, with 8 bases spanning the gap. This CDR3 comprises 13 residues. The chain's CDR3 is CASNKGSNQPQHF. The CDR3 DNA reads TGCGCCAGCAACAAAGGAAGCAATCAGCCCCAGCATTTT.

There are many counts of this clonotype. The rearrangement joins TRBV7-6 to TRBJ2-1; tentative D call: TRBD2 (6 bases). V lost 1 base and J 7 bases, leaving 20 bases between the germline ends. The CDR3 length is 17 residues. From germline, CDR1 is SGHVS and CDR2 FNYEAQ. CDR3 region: CASSLVYNSGAMNEQFF. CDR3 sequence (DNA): TGTGCCAGCAGCTTAGTGTACAATTCGGGAGCTATGAATGAGCAGTTCTTC. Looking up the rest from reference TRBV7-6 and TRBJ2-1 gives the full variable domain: GAGVSQSPRYKVTKRGQDVALRCDPISGHVSLYWYRQALGQGPEFLTYFNYEAQQDKSGLPNDRFSAERPEGSISTLTIQRTEQRDSAMYRCASSLVYNSGAMNEQFFGPGTRLTVL.

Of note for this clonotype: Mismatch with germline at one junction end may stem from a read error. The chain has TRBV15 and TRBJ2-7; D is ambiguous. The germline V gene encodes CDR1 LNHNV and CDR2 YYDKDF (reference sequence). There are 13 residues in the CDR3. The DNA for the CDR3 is TGTGCCATCAGCAGAGCGCGAGGAACCGAGCAGTACTTC. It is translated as CAISRARGTEQYF.

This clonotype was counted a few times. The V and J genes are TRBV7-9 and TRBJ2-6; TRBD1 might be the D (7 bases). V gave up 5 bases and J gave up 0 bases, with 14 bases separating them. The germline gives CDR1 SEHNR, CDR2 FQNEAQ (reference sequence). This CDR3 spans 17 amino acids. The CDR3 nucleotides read TGTGCCAGCAGCCAGGGGGGCGGGGCCTCTGGGGCCAACGTCCTGACTTTC. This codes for CASSQGGGASGANVLTF.

The CDR3: CASSPSGGSTGELFF. CDR3 bases: TGTGCCAGCAGCCCAAGCGGGGGAAGCACCGGGGAGCTGTTTTTT. The chain uses TRBV11-3 and TRBJ2-2, with 8 positions matching TRBD2. CDR1 SGHNT and CDR2 YENEEA come from the germline V gene. The ends lost 5 bases at V and 4 bases at J; junction bases unmatched: 6. The CDR3 length is 15 residues.

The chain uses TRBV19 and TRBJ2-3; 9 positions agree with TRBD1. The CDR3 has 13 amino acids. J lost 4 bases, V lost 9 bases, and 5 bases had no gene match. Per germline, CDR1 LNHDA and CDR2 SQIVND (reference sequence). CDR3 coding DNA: TGTGCCAGCCGGGACAGGGAATCAGATACGCAGTATTTT. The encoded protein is CASRDRESDTQYF.

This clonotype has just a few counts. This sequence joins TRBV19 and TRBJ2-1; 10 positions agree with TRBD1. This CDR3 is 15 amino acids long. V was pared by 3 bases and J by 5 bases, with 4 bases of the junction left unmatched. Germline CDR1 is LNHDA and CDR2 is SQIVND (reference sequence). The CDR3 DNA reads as TGTGCCAGTAGTATTATGGGACAGGGGAACAATGAGCAGTTCTTC. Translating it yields CASSIMGQGNNEQFF.

In DNA, the CDR3 is TGCAGCGTGAAGACGGACGGGGGCACTGAAGCTTTCTTT. It specifies CSVKTDGGTEAFF. The chain uses TRBV29-1 and TRBJ1-1; tentative D call: TRBD1 (5 bases). Germline CDR1 and CDR2: SQVTM and ANQGSEA. The V end lost 6 bases, the J end lost 4 bases, and 15 bases lay between the germline ends. This CDR3 contains 13 residues.

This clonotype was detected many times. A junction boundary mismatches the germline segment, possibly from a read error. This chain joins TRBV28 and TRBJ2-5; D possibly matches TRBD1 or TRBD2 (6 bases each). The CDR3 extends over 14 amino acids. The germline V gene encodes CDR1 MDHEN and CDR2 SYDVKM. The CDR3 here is CASTLEGGQETQYF. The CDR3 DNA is TGTGCCAGCACTTTAGAGGGGGGTCAAGAGACCCAGTACTTC.

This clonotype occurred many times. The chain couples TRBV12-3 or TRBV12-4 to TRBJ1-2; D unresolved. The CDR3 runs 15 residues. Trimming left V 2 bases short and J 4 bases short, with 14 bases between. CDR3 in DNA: TGTGCCAGCAGTTTAAGTAAAGACCTGGCCTATGGCTACACCTTC. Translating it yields CASSLSKDLAYGYTF.

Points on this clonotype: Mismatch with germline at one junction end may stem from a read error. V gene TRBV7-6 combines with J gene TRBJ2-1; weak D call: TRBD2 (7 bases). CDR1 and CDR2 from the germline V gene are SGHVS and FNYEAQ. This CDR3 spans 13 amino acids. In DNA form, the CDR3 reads TGTGCCAGCACCCAACGTTCGGTCGGGGGGCAGTTCTTT. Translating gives CASTQRSVGGQFF. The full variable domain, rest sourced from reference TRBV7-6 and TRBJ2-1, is GAGVSQSPRYKVTKRGQDVALRCDPISGHVSLYWYRQALGQGPEFLTYFNYEAQQDKSGLPNDRFSAERPEGSISTLTIQRTEQRDSAMYRCASTQRSVGGQFFGPGTRLTVL.

This CDR3 is CASTIQGNEQFF. The CDR3 DNA reads TGTGCCAGCACCATACAGGGCAATGAGCAGTTCTTC. The chain joins TRBV7-3 to TRBJ2-1; D perhaps matches TRBD1 (6 bases). CDR3 length: 12 amino acids. CDR1 is SGHTA and CDR2 is FQGTGA in the germline V gene. V was trimmed by 7 bases and J by 6 bases, leaving 10 bases between them.

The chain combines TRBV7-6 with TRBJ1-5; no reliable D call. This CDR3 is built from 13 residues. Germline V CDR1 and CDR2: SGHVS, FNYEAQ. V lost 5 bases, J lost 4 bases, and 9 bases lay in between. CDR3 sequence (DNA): TGTGCCAGCAGCGCCGACTTGAATCAGCCCCAGCATTTT. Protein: CASSADLNQPQHF.

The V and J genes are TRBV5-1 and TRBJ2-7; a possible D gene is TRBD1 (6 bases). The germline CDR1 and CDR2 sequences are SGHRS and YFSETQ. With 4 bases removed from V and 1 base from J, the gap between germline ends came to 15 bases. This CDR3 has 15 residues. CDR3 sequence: CASSPAGQGSYEQYF. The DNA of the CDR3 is TGCGCCAGCAGCCCAGCAGGTCAGGGGTCCTACGAGCAGTACTTC.

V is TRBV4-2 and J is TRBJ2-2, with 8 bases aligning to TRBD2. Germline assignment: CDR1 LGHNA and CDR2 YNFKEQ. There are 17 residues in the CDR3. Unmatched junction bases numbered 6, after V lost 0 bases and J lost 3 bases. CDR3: CASSQDGGGLYTGELFF. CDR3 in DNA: TGTGCCAGCAGCCAAGACGGCGGGGGGCTGTACACCGGGGAGCTGTTTTTT.

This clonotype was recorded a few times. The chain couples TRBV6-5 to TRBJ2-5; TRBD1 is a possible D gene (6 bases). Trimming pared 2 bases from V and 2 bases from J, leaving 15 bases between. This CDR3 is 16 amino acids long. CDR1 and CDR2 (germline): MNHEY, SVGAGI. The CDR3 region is CASSYLRTDLQETQYF. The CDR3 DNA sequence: TGTGCCAGCAGTTACCTACGGACAGATCTTCAAGAGACCCAGTACTTC.

CDR3 amino acids: CASSYSGRNQPQHF. In nucleotides, the CDR3 is TGTGCCAGCAGTTACTCAGGGCGCAATCAGCCCCAGCATTTT. The chain joins TRBV6-5 to TRBJ1-5; D gene unclear. This CDR3 is built from 14 residues. The V gene's germline CDR1 is MNHEY and CDR2 SVGAGI. The V end lost 0 bases, the J end lost 2 bases, and 5 bases lay between the germline ends.

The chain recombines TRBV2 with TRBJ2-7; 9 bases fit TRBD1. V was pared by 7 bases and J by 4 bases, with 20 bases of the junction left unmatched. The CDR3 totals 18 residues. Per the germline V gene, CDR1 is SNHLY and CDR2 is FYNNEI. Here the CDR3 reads CASTGTGFGSSPRYEQYV. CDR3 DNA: TGTGCCAGCACCGGGACAGGGTTTGGGTCCTCCCCGAGATACGAGCAGTACGTC.

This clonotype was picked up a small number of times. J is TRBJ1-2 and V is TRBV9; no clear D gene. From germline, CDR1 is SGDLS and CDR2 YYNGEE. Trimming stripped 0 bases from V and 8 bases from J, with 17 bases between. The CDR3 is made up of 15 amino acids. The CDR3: CASSVEAGGVGGYTF. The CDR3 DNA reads TGTGCCAGCAGCGTAGAAGCAGGAGGCGTTGGGGGCTACACCTTC.

CDR3: CAISERMFGATVNEQYF. CDR3 DNA: TGTGCCATCAGCGAGCGAATGTTCGGGGCCACTGTGAACGAGCAGTACTTC. The chain combines TRBV10-3 with TRBJ2-7; D possibly matches TRBD1 or TRBD2 (5 bases each). Germline lookup yields CDR1 ENHRY and CDR2 SYGVKD. There are 17 residues in the CDR3. V lost 6 bases and J 5 bases, leaving 26 bases between the germline ends.

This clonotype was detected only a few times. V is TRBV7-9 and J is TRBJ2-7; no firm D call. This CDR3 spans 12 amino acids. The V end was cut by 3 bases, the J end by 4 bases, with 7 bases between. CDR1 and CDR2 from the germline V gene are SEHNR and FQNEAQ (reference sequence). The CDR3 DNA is TGTGCCAGCAGCTTGTACGCTTACGAGCAGTACGTC. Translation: CASSLYAYEQYV.

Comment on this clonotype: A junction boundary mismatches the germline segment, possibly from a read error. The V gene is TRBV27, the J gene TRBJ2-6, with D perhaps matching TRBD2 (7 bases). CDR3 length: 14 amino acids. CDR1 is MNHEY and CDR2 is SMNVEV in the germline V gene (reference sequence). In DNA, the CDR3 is TGTGCCAGCAGTTTAGTAGGGGGGGTCAACGTCCTGACTTTC. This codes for CASSLVGGVNVLTF.

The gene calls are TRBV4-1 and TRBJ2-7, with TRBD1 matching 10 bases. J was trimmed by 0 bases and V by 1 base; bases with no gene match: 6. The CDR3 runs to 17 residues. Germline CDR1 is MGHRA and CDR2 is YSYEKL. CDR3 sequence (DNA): TGCGCCAGCAGCCAAGGATGGACAGGGGGTAGCTCCTACGAGCAGTACGTC. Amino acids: CASSQGWTGGSSYEQYV.

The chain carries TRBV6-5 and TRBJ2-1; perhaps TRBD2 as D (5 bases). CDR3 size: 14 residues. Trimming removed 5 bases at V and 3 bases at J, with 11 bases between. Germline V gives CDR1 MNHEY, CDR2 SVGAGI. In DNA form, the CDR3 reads TGTGCCAGCAGTCAAAGGACTGTCTACAATGAGCAGTTCTTC. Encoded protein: CASSQRTVYNEQFF.

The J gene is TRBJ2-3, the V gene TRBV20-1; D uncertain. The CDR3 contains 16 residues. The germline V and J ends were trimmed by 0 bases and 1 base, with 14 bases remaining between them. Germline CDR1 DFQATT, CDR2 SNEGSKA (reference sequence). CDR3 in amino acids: CSARDIGVARTDTQYF. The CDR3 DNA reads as TGCAGTGCTAGAGATATTGGAGTAGCTCGCACAGATACGCAGTATTTT.

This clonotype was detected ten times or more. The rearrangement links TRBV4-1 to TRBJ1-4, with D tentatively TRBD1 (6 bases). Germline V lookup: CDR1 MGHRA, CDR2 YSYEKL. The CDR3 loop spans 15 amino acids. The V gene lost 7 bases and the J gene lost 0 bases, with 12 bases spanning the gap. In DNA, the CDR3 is TGCGCCAGCAACTCGGAGGGGGCAACTAATGAAAAACTGTTTTTT. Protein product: CASNSEGATNEKLFF.